The present T cell receptor (beta chain) was sequenced within a study of shared clonotypes between healthy human individuals. Study-wide context: CD8 memory received one plate per donor, CD8 naive two, CD4 memory three and CD4 naive three.

Using around 180 ng DNA, tens of thousands of T cell genomes, the sorted-subset replicate PCRs were run. Profiled with immunoSEQ multiplex PCR; TCRdb holds only in-frame clones, not every one. The sample lists roughly 2,300,000 clones; around 93% were seen once. Concerning this clone itself: Antigen unknown.

CDR3 size: 15 residues. Losses at the gene ends were 3 bases for V and 8 bases for J; bases not matched to a gene: 11. The germline CDR1 and CDR2 sequences are SGHAT and FQDESV (reference sequence). Study-wide points: The authors sampled blood alone, and tissue repertoires likely differ. The small donor group covered limited genetic and exposure diversity.

V is TRBV11-1 and J is TRBJ1-1, with 8 bases matching TRBD1. This TCR was recovered from a young man in good health. Some clones in this sample may be carry-over from other donors' samples. The sequencing input was naive CD4+ T cells from PBMCs. Subset here: CD45RA+ positively selected. In nucleotides, the CDR3 is TGTGCCAGCAGCTTCTTACAGGGGGAACGGCCCGAAGCTTTCTTT. Translated, it gives CASSFLQGERPEAFF.